Following are 25 T cell receptor beta chains from one sample sequenced in a study of cytotoxic CD8 clonotypes in ibrutinib-treated CLL. TCRdb's copy holds only in-frame clones and misses some; the assay was immunoSEQ multiplex PCR. This sample carries 100,000 or so clones, about 50% of them seen once, and the ten largest clones take 30% to 45%. The sequenced sample was PBMCs, obtained after 24 months of ibrutinib treatment. These TCRs come from a human donor with chronic lymphocytic leukemia.

For this clone: The sample contains more than one DNA sequence encoding this CDR3. This sequence joins TRBV7-8 and TRBJ2-1; a weak D match, TRBD2 (6 bases). The ends were cut back, 1 base at V and 5 bases at J, with 6 bases in the middle. The germline CDR1 and CDR2 sequences are SGHVS and FQNEAQ. There are 13 residues in the CDR3. The CDR3 loop reads CASSLGRDNEQFF. The CDR3, as DNA: TGTGCCAGCAGCTTAGGGAGGGACAATGAGCAGTTCTTC.

This clone was counted only a few times. The CDR3 nucleotides read TGTGCCAGTAGCGAACAGGGGGTCGGCACAGATACGCAGTATTTT. It specifies CASSEQGVGTDTQYF. This chain joins TRBV19 and TRBJ2-3, with 8 positions matching TRBD1. The germline V gene has CDR1 LNHDA and CDR2 SQIVND (reference sequence). V dropped 6 bases and J dropped 1; count of bases not matched to a gene: 6. This CDR3 comprises 15 residues. Full variable domain (rest looked up from reference TRBV19 and TRBJ2-3): DGGITQSPKYLFRKEGQNVTLSCEQNLNHDAMYWYRQDPGQGLRLIYYSQIVNDFQKGDIAEGYSVSREKKESFPLTVTSAQKNPTAFYLCASSEQGVGTDTQYFGPGTRLTVL.

This clone was recorded at least ten times. No conserved phenylalanine or tryptophan ends this CDR3, so it is likely a read error. The limits of the CDR3 on the DNA are not certain, so only TCRdb's listed CDR3 is given. This chain connects TRBV6-6 to TRBJ1-1. Per the germline V gene, CDR1 is MNHNY and CDR2 is SVGAGI (reference sequence). The CDR3 region is 10 residues in length, termini included. CDR3 protein: CASKFAGDGV.

The J gene is TRBJ1-2, the V gene TRBV30; TRBD1 matches at 8 bases. The CDR3 is 13 amino acids. The germline gives CDR1 GTSNPN, CDR2 SVGIG (reference sequence). Unmatched junction bases numbered 8, after V lost 5 bases and J lost 6 bases. This CDR3 reads CAWDQDRGHGYTF. DNA for the CDR3: TGTGCCTGGGACCAAGACAGGGGCCATGGCTACACCTTC.

The genes are TRBV10-3 and TRBJ2-3; 9 bases map to TRBD1. This CDR3 comprises 13 residues. Germline V CDR1 and CDR2: ENHRY, SYGVKD. Trimming cost V 8 bases and J 4 bases; bases outside gene matches: 4. CDR3 sequence: CAIGQGNSDTQYF. The CDR3 nucleotides read TGTGCCATCGGACAGGGGAATTCAGATACGCAGTATTTT.

This chain uses TRBV10-1 with TRBJ1-6; 8 bases are a match to TRBD1. The J segment lost 5 bases and the V segment lost 6 bases, leaving 3 bases of the junction unmatched. Germline CDR1 is WNHNN and CDR2 is SYGVQD (reference sequence). The CDR3 runs 14 residues. The CDR3 spells CASRQGQDNSPLHF. CDR3 nucleotides: TGCGCCAGCAGGCAGGGACAGGATAATTCACCCCTCCACTTT.

This clone showed up just a few times. This chain uses TRBV28 with TRBJ2-3; no reliable D call. The CDR3 loop spans 12 amino acids. Germline CDR1 reads MDHEN; CDR2 reads SYDVKM. V dropped 10 bases and J dropped 11 bases, with 19 bases sitting between them. CDR3 nucleotides: TGTGCCATCCCACTGACGGACCTCGGGCAGTATTTT. Its protein product is CAIPLTDLGQYF.

V and J are TRBV5-1 and TRBJ1-2, with 8 nucleotides matching TRBD1. The CDR3 sequence is 13 residues long. Looked up from germline, CDR1 is SGHRS and CDR2 is YFSETQ. J lost 2 bases, V lost 5 bases, and 2 bases had no gene match. CDR3 in amino acids: CASRTGENYGYTF. The CDR3 DNA reads TGCGCCAGCAGGACAGGGGAGAACTATGGCTACACCTTC.

DNA of the CDR3: TGCAGCGTTCTTGACAGGGGTGAAGAGACCCAGTACTTC. Translated, it gives CSVLDRGEETQYF. The rearrangement links TRBV29-1 to TRBJ2-5; TRBD1 aligns across 8 bases. The CDR3 is 13 residues long. Germline CDR1 and CDR2: SQVTM and ANQGSEA. J gave up 3 bases and V 5 bases, and 5 bases lay outside the gene matches. Full variable domain (missing parts from reference TRBV29-1 and TRBJ2-5): SAVISQKPSRDICQRGTSLTIQCQVDSQVTMMFWYRQQPGQSLTLIATANQGSEATYESGFVIDKFPISRPNLTFSTLTVSNMSPEDSSIYLCSVLDRGEETQYFGPGTRLLVL.

CDR3 DNA sequence: TGTGCCAGCAGCTTAGGGGTCTACGAGCAGTACTTC. Its protein product is CASSLGVYEQYF. The chain has TRBV11-2 and TRBJ2-7; D unclear. The germline V gene has CDR1 SGHAT and CDR2 FQNNGV. The CDR3 is 12 amino acids. With 1 base removed from V and 3 bases from J, the gap between germline ends came to 4 bases.

This clone came up many times. The V and J genes are TRBV11-2 and TRBJ2-7; tentatively, D is TRBD1 or TRBD2 (5 bases each). The CDR3 totals 15 residues. The V end was cut by 0 bases, the J end by 4 bases, with 13 bases between. The germline gives CDR1 SGHAT, CDR2 FQNNGV. CDR3 sequence reads: CASSLDPGRKYEQYF. The CDR3, as DNA: TGTGCCAGCAGCTTAGATCCGGGGCGGAAATACGAGCAGTACTTC.

The J gene is TRBJ2-1, the V gene TRBV2; 9 bases fit TRBD2. Germline CDR1 reads SNHLY; CDR2 reads FYNNEI. CDR3 length equals 14 residues. V trimming: 7 bases; J trimming: 7 bases; junction bases outside the gene matches: 8. CDR3 region: CASTPGGLANEQFF. The CDR3 DNA reads as TGTGCCAGCACCCCCGGAGGACTAGCGAATGAGCAGTTCTTC.

The chain couples TRBV7-2 to TRBJ2-1, with 7 bases matching TRBD1. Germline V gives CDR1 SGHTA, CDR2 FQGNSA. J lost 8 bases, V lost 3 bases, and 19 bases had no gene match. The CDR3 is 18 residues long. CDR3 in amino acids: CASSLFRNGRGKGYEQFF. CDR3 DNA sequence: TGTGCCAGCAGCTTGTTCAGGAACGGCAGGGGGAAAGGCTATGAGCAGTTCTTC.

The chain uses TRBV19 and TRBJ1-5, with TRBD1 identical over 10 bases. Looked up from germline, CDR1 is LNHDA and CDR2 is SQIVND (reference sequence). The J segment lost 7 bases and the V segment lost 6 bases, leaving 9 bases of the junction unmatched. This CDR3 has 15 amino acids. The CDR3 DNA follows: TGTGCCAGTAGGGCAACGACAGGGGGCGGGCAGCCCCAGCATTTT. Its protein product is CASRATTGGGQPQHF.

CDR3 amino acids: CASSLTGTFLEPQHF. The CDR3 region has the DNA TGTGCCAGCAGTCTGACCGGGACATTCTTAGAGCCCCAGCATTTT. This sequence joins TRBV28 and TRBJ1-5, with D tentatively TRBD1 (6 bases). Germline V gives CDR1 MDHEN, CDR2 SYDVKM. V lost 5 bases, J lost 8 bases, and 19 bases lay in between. The CDR3 extends over 15 amino acids.

Only a few counts were recorded for this clone. In nucleotides, the CDR3 is TGTGCCAGTAGTATCACAGGGAGTTATAGCAATCAGCCCCAGCATTTT. It yields the protein CASSITGSYSNQPQHF. This chain connects TRBV19 to TRBJ1-5; perhaps TRBD1 as D (6 bases). With 3 bases removed from V and 0 bases from J, the gap between germline ends came to 12 bases. Germline CDR1 LNHDA, CDR2 SQIVND (reference sequence). The CDR3 runs to 16 residues.

The chain joins TRBV30 to TRBJ2-5; 12 nucleotides align to TRBD2. This CDR3 has 16 amino acids. The V gene's germline CDR1 is GTSNPN and CDR2 SVGIG (reference sequence). Losses at the gene ends were 2 bases for V and 5 bases for J; bases not matched to a gene: 9. The CDR3 DNA is TGTGCCTGGAGTCCTCCTAGCGGGGGGGCCTTGGAGACCCAGTACTTC. This translates into CAWSPPSGGALETQYF. The whole variable domain, filled in from reference TRBV30 and TRBJ2-5, reads SQTIHQWPATLVQPVGSPLSLECTVEGTSNPNLYWYRQAAGRGLQLLFYSVGIGQISSEVPQNLSASRPQDRQFILSSKKLLLSDSGFYLCAWSPPSGGALETQYFGPGTRLLVL.

The chain couples TRBV28 to TRBJ1-5, with 8 bases lining up with TRBD1. The CDR3 extends over 14 amino acids. Germline V gene data show CDR1 as MDHEN and CDR2 as SYDVKM. Trimming cost V 6 bases and J 6 bases; bases outside gene matches: 7. CDR3 DNA sequence: TGTGCCAGCAGGCTGACAGGGGATTCTCAGCCCCAGCATTTT. Protein product: CASRLTGDSQPQHF.

This clone was seen a handful of times. This chain joins TRBV7-6 and TRBJ2-2; TRBD1 matches at 9 bases. The CDR3 runs 18 residues. Germline lookup yields CDR1 SGHVS and CDR2 FNYEAQ. V dropped 2 bases and J dropped 3; count of bases not matched to a gene: 10. This CDR3 is CASSLRARGTGYTGELFF. As DNA, the CDR3 is TGTGCCAGCAGCTTAAGAGCGCGTGGGACAGGGTACACCGGGGAGCTGTTTTTT.

This clone was seen just once. J is TRBJ1-6 and V is TRBV27; D might be TRBD1 (6 bases). The germline V and J ends were trimmed by 2 bases and 9 bases, with 14 bases remaining between them. Germline V gene lookup returns CDR1 MNHEY and CDR2 SMNVEV (reference sequence). The CDR3 runs to 15 residues. The CDR3 nucleotides read TGTGCCAGCAGTTTAAGGCACAGGGAGAGTTCACCCCTCCACTTT. Its protein product is CASSLRHRESSPLHF.

This clone has only a few counts. The V and J genes are TRBV18 and TRBJ1-1; possible D gene TRBD1, 6 bases. Trimming pared 5 bases from V and 1 base from J, leaving 8 bases between. The CDR3 spans 13 residues. Germline V gene lookup returns CDR1 KGHSH and CDR2 LQKENI. The CDR3 spells CASSTDRNTEAFF. Here the CDR3 DNA reads TGTGCCAGCTCAACGGACAGGAACACTGAAGCTTTCTTT.

The gene calls are TRBV4-3 and TRBJ1-5, with D hard to call. This CDR3 is built from 13 residues. Germline-derived CDR1 and CDR2 are LGHNA and YSLEER. Trimming took off 1 base at V and 7 bases at J, with 8 bases between the two ends. The CDR3 sequence is CASSQVIGQPQHF. The CDR3, as DNA: TGCGCCAGCAGCCAAGTTATTGGGCAGCCCCAGCATTTT.

The J gene is TRBJ1-6, the V gene TRBV29-1; no definite D call. This CDR3 spans 13 amino acids. The V end was cut by 5 bases, the J end by 10 bases, with 15 bases between. The germline gives CDR1 SQVTM, CDR2 ANQGSEA. The CDR3 loop reads CSVPDISGSPLHF. CDR3 DNA: TGCAGCGTTCCTGACATCAGCGGCTCACCCCTCCACTTT.

CDR3 residues: CASSHEIGTSLYF. Written as DNA, the CDR3 is TGTGCCAGCAGCCACGAGATCGGGACTAGCCTCTACTTC. The rearrangement uses TRBV14 and TRBJ2-7; 9 nucleotides align to TRBD2. From germline, CDR1 is SGHDN and CDR2 FVKESK. With V trimmed by 3 bases and J by 13 bases, 10 bases remained unmatched. The CDR3 spans 13 residues.

This chain uses TRBV5-1 with TRBJ2-7; 11 nucleotides align to TRBD2. The CDR3 is 15 amino acids. Germline V gene data show CDR1 as SGHRS and CDR2 as YFSETQ. Trimming at V came to 2 bases and at J to 1 base, leaving 2 bases not matched to a gene. CDR3 residues: CASSFSGGASYEQYF. As DNA, the CDR3 is TGCGCCAGCAGCTTTAGCGGGGGGGCGTCCTACGAGCAGTACTTC.